This is a list of T cell receptor beta chains from one sample in a study of cytomegalovirus exposure and HLA in healthy donors. Sequencing used immunoSEQ multiplex PCR; TCRdb keeps in-frame clones, though not all of them. The table has approximately 200,000 clones, 81% seen once. Sequencing input: PBMCs. These receptors originate from a woman in her twenties or thirties in good health and CMV-seronegative. Both conserved end residues are part of each CDR3. A D gene is named only where the DNA matches it firmly. Clone size appears in some rows only: once, few, many, or a class for an expanded clone.

j_call clone_size d_call v_call cdr3_nt cdr3_aa
TRBJ1-2 - - TRBV30 TGTGCCTGGACGGCAGGATCCCTGGATGGCTACACCTTC CAWTAGSLDGYTF
TRBJ1-1 - - TRBV5-1 TGCGCCAGCAGCCATTCCGGGGGGAACACTGAAGCTTTCTTT CASSHSGGNTEAFF
TRBJ1-3 - - TRBV5-6 TGTGCCAGCAGCTTGGTGCGCATTGGAAACACCATATATTTT CASSLVRIGNTIYF
TRBJ2-7 - TRBD1 TRBV4-2 TGTGCCAGCAGCCAAGAGAGTGGACAGGGGCGAGTGCAGTACTTC CASSQESGQGRVQYF
TRBJ2-7 - - TRBV6-5 TGTGCCAGCAGGCTCCAACAGGGCACTGGGAGCGAGCAGTACTTC CASRLQQGTGSEQYF
TRBJ2-2 - - TRBV10-2 TGCGCCAGCAAACTAGACTCGAACACCGGGGAGCTGTTTTTT CASKLDSNTGELFF
TRBJ2-7 few TRBD2 TRBV9 TGTGCCAGCAGCCTTGATAGCGGGGGGTTCTACGAGCAGTACTTC CASSLDSGGFYEQYF
TRBJ1-2 - - TRBV20-1 TGCAGTACAGATGTCCTCTACACCTTC CSTDVLYTF
TRBJ1-4 - TRBD1 TRBV5-1 TGCGCCAGCAGCTTGGTGGTACGCACAGGGGGCCAAACTAATGAAAAACTGTTTTTT CASSLVVRTGGQTNEKLFF
TRBJ2-3 - TRBD2 TRBV6-1 TGTGCCAGCAGTGAAGAAGGACTAGCGGGAGATACGCAGTATTTT CASSEEGLAGDTQYF
TRBJ2-2 - TRBD2 TRBV14 TGTGCCAGCAGCCCGCAGACTCCAGCGGGGGGTACCGGGGAGCTGTTTTTT CASSPQTPAGGTGELFF
TRBJ1-2 - - TRBV5-4 TGTGCCAGCAGCCCCCCTTTCACAGGAGACTATGGCTACACCTTC CASSPPFTGDYGYTF
TRBJ2-2 few - TRBV5-1 TGCGCCAGCAGCTTGGGGACTAGAGGGGGCACCGGGGAGCTGTTTTTT CASSLGTRGGTGELFF
TRBJ1-1 - - TRBV29-1 TGCAGCGTTATCCACCGGGACACTGAAGCTTTCTTT CSVIHRDTEAFF
TRBJ1-1 - - TRBV27 TGTGCCAGCAGTTTACACATTTGGGCCCCCCCGGTTGAAGCTTTCTTT CASSLHIWAPPVEAFF
TRBJ2-3 - - TRBV10-3 TGTGCCTCAAATGGGGCTAGCACAGATACGCAGTATTTT CASNGASTDTQYF
TRBJ1-5 - TRBD1 TRBV29-1 TGCAGCGTTGGACAGGGTCGGCAGCCCCAGCATTTT CSVGQGRQPQHF
TRBJ2-7 - TRBD1 TRBV5-1 TGCGCCAGCAGCTTGGCGGGGACAGGGGTTGCCTACGAGCAGTACTTC CASSLAGTGVAYEQYF
TRBJ2-3 - TRBD2 TRBV27 TGTGCCAGCAGTCTGACCGGGACTAGCGTGTCACAGTATTTT CASSLTGTSVSQYF
TRBJ1-3 - TRBD1 TRBV6-5 TGTGCCAGCAGTTACTCGAGGACAGGGACCGGAAACACCATATATTTT CASSYSRTGTGNTIYF
TRBJ2-1 - - TRBV2 TGTGCCAGCAGTGAAGCGGGGAGCTCCTACAATGAGCAGTTCTTC CASSEAGSSYNEQFF
TRBJ1-5 - TRBD1 TRBV30 TGTGCCTGGGCGACAGGGGATAATCAGCCCCAGCATTTT CAWATGDNQPQHF
TRBJ2-2 - TRBD2 TRBV27 TGTGCCAGCAGTTTATCGCGGAGGGGAGGGACCGGGGAGCTGTTTTTT CASSLSRRGGTGELFF
TRBJ2-7 - TRBD1 TRBV28 TGTGCCAGCAGTTTAGCAGGGGGCGAGCAGTACTTC CASSLAGGEQYF